In its sample, the clone carrying this T cell receptor (beta chain) was seen many times. Its target is not known. Unique molecular identifiers had been added to the TCR beta cDNA libraries. TCRdb reanalysed the PCR reads using MiXCR and keeps one entry per CDR3 protein. This table holds hundreds of thousands of distinct CDR3 sequences, roughly 45% found once. This specimen comes from a study of post-analysis software for immune sequencing data. Points from the study as a whole: TRBV segments more frequent in patients than in controls numbered roughly 5 and included TRBV5-6, TRBV5-1 and TRBV20-1.

Deletions cut 5 bases from V and 2 bases from J, with 5 bases between. From germline, CDR1 is SGHAT and CDR2 FQDESV (reference sequence). The CDR3 is made up of 12 amino acids. This receptor was obtained from a girl between 10 and 17 years old with multiple sclerosis. Specimen: blood. V gene TRBV11-1 combines with J gene TRBJ2-3; D gene ambiguous. This CDR3 is CASSPHTDTQYF. CDR3 DNA: TGTGCCAGCAGCCCTCACACAGATACGCAGTATTTT.